Reported below is one T cell receptor beta chain. The sample belongs to a study of T-cell reconstitution after alpha-beta-depleted transplantation in children. V shed 6 bases and J shed 1 base, with 12 bases lying between them. This CDR3 contains 14 residues. Preparation of the TCRbeta library was carried out with unique molecular identifiers. Each CDR3 protein is one row after TCRdb ran MiXCR on the PCR reads. The sample consists of a few hundred thousand distinct CDR3 sequences, 20% of them appearing once. The specimen was PBMCs from the stem cell graft donor, collected from the stem cell graft. This receptor was obtained from a human donor who donated a stem cell graft to a child with acute myeloid leukemia. V gene TRBV12-3 or TRBV12-4 combines with J gene TRBJ1-1; D is perhaps TRBD1 (6 bases). Written as DNA, the CDR3 is TGTGCCAGCAGCCATAAGACAGGGAACACTGAAGCTTTCTTT. Residues: CASSHKTGNTEAFF.